This TCR beta chain was recovered during a study of beta chain features in type 1 diabetes. A note on this clone: Its antigen is as yet unknown. At one of its ends the junction is not consistent with the germline gene, which may arise from a read error. This CDR3 is also generated by other DNA sequences in the sample.

Sequenced material consisted of expressed TCRB transcripts (all of the isolated RNA was reverse transcribed). Clones were read by immunoSEQ multiplex PCR, and TCRdb kept only the in-frame ones, dropping some. The top ten clones hold around 7% of a sample with about 320,000 clones, around 15% of them seen once. Study-wide results and caveats: Reduced insertions and increased deletions marked VDJ junctions in type 1 diabetes patients.

From germline, CDR1 is SGHRS and CDR2 YFSETQ. The CDR3 contains 16 residues. This rearrangement joins TRBV5-1 to TRBJ2-5; D is perhaps TRBD2 (5 bases). The sequencing input was central memory CD4+ T cells from blood. The receptor was derived from a man aged 25 to 40 in good health. CDR3 DNA: TGTGCCAGCAGCTTGATCGGGGTGCGGCGAGAAGAGACCCAGTACTTC. This codes for CASSLIGVRREETQYF.